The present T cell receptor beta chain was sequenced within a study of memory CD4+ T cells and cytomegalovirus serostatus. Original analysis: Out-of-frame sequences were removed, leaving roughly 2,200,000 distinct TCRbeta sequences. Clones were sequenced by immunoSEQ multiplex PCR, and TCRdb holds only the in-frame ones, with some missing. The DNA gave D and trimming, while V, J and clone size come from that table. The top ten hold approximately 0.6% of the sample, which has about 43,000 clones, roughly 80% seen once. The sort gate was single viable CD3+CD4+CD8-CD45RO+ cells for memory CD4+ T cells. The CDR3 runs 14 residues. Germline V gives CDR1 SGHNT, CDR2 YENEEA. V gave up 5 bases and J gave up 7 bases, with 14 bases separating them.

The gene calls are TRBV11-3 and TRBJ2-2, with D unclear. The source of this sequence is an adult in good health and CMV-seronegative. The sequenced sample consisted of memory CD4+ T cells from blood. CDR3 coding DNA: TGTGCCAGCAGCAAAGAAGGGTGGAACGGGGAGCTGTTTTTT. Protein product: CASSKEGWNGELFF.